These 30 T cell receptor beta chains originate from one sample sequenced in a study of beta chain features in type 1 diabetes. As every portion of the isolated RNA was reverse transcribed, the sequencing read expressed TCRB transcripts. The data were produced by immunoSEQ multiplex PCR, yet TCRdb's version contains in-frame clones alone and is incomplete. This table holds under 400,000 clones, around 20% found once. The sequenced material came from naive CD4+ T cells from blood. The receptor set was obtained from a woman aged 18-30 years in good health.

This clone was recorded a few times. The CDR3 DNA sequence: TGCGCCAGCAGTACAGGGGCCTACGAGCAGTACTTC. Its protein is CASSTGAYEQYF. V gene TRBV23-1 combines with J gene TRBJ2-7; the match to TRBD1 covers 7 bases. TRBV23-1 is known as an ORF, though its function is uncertain. The ends lost 5 bases at V and 2 bases at J; junction bases unmatched: 0. The CDR3 spans 12 residues.

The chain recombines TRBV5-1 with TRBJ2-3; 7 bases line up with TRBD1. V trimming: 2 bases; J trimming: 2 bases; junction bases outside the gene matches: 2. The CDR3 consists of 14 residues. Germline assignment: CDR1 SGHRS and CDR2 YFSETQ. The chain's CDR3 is CASSFQGVTDTQYF. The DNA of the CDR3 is TGCGCCAGCAGCTTCCAGGGGGTCACAGATACGCAGTATTTT. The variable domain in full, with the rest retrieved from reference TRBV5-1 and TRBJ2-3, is KAGVTQTPRYLIKTRGQQVTLSCSPISGHRSVSWYQQTPGQGLQFLFEYFSETQRNKGNFPGRFSGRQFSNSRSEMNVSTLELGDSALYLCASSFQGVTDTQYFGPGTRLTVL.

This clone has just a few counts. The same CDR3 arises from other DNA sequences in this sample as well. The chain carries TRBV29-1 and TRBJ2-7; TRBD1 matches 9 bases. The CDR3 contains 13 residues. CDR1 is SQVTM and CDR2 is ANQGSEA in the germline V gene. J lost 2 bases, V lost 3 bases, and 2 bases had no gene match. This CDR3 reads CSVEGQGAYEQYF. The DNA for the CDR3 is TGCAGCGTTGAGGGACAGGGAGCCTACGAGCAGTACTTC.

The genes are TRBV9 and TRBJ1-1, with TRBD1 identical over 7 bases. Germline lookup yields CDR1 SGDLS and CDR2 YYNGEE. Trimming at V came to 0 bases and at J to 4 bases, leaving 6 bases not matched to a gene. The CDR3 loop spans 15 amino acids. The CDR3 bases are TGTGCCAGCAGCGTAGATACAGGGGCAGGCACTGAAGCTTTCTTT. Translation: CASSVDTGAGTEAFF.

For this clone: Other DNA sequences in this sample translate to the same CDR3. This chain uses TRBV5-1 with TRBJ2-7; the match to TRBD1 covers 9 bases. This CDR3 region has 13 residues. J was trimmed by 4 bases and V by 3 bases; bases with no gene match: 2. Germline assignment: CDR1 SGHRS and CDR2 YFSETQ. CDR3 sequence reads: CASSSGQGYEQYF. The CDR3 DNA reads TGCGCCAGCAGCTCAGGACAGGGGTACGAGCAGTACTTC. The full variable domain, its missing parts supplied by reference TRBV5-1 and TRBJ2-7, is KAGVTQTPRYLIKTRGQQVTLSCSPISGHRSVSWYQQTPGQGLQFLFEYFSETQRNKGNFPGRFSGRQFSNSRSEMNVSTLELGDSALYLCASSSGQGYEQYFGPGTRLTVT.

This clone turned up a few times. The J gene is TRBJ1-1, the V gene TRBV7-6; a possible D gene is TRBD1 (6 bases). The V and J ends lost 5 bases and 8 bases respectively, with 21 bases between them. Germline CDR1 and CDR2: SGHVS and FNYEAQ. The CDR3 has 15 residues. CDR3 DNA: TGTGCCAGCAGCAACCCCAGGGGCAGGTTGAGAGAAGCTTTCTTT. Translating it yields CASSNPRGRLREAFF.

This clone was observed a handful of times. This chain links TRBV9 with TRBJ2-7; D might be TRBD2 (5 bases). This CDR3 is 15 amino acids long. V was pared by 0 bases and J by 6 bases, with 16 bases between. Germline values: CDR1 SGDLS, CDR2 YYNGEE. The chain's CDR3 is CASSVGQYDGIEQYF. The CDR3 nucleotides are TGTGCCAGCAGCGTAGGGCAGTACGACGGGATCGAGCAGTACTTC.

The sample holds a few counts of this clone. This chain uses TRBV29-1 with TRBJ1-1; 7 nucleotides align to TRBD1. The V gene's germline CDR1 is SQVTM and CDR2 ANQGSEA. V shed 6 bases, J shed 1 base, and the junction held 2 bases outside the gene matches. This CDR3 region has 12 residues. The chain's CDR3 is CSVRGANTEAFF. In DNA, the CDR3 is TGCAGCGTCAGGGGGGCGAACACTGAAGCTTTCTTT. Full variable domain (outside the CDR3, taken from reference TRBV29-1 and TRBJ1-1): SAVISQKPSRDICQRGTSLTIQCQVDSQVTMMFWYRQQPGQSLTLIATANQGSEATYESGFVIDKFPISRPNLTFSTLTVSNMSPEDSSIYLCSVRGANTEAFFGQGTRLTVV.

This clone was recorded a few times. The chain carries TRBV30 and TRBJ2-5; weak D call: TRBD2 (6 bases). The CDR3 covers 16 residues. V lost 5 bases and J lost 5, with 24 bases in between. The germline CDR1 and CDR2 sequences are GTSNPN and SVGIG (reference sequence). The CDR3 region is CAWGITRRAWAETQYF. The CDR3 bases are TGTGCCTGGGGGATCACCAGGAGGGCCTGGGCCGAGACCCAGTACTTC.

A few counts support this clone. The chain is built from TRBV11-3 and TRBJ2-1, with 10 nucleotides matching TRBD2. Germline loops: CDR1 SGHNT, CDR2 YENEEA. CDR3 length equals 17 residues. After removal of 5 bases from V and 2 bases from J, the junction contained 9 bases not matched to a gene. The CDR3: CASSTSLLAGAYNEQFF. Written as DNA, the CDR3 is TGTGCCAGCAGCACGTCGCTTCTAGCGGGAGCCTACAATGAGCAGTTCTTC.

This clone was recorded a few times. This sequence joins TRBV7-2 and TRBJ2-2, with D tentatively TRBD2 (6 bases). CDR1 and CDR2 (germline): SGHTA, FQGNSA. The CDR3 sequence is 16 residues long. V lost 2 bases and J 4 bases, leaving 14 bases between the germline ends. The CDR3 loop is CASSLLRGSATGELFF. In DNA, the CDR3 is TGTGCCAGCAGCTTACTACGGGGGAGTGCCACCGGGGAGCTGTTTTTT. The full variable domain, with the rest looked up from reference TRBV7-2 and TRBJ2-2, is GAGVSQSPSNKVTEKGKDVELRCDPISGHTALYWYRQSLGQGLEFLIYFQGNSAPDKSGLPSDRFSAERTGGSVSTLTIQRTQQEDSAVYLCASSLLRGSATGELFFGEGSRLTVL.

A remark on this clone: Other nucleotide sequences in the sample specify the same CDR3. The CDR3 DNA reads TGTGCCAGCTCGCCCGGGACAGTCGGGTCACCCCTCCACTTT. Its translation is CASSPGTVGSPLHF. The V gene is TRBV18, the J gene TRBJ1-6; TRBD1 matches at 7 bases. The ends lost 6 bases at V and 10 bases at J; junction bases unmatched: 9. CDR3 length equals 14 residues. CDR1 KGHSH and CDR2 LQKENI come from the germline V gene.

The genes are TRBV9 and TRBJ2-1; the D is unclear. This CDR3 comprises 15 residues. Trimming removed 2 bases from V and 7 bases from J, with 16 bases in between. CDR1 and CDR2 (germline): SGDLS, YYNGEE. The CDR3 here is CASSVQAGSRNEQFF. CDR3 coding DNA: TGTGCCAGCAGCGTTCAAGCCGGTAGTCGGAATGAGCAGTTCTTC.

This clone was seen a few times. CDR3 in DNA: TGTGCCAGCAGCCAAGTATCACAGGGCCTGAATGAAAAACTGTTTTTT. Its protein is CASSQVSQGLNEKLFF. The V call is TRBV4-2, the J call TRBJ1-4, with D possibly being TRBD1 (6 bases). V gave up 1 base and J gave up 5 bases, with 14 bases separating them. The CDR3 covers 16 residues. CDR1 and CDR2 from the germline V gene are LGHNA and YNFKEQ.

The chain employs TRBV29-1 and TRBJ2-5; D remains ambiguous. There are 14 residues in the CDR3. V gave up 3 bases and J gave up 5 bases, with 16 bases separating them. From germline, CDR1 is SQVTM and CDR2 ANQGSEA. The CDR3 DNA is TGCAGCGTTGACAAAGGCGGAGCCGGGGAGACCCAGTACTTC. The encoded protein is CSVDKGGAGETQYF.

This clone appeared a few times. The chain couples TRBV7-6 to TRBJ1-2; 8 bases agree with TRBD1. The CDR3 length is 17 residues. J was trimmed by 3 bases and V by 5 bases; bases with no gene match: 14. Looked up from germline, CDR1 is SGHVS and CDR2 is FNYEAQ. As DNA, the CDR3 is TGTGCCAGCAGCCCTTGGCTTACGGCAGGGGGCGACTATGGCTACACCTTC. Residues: CASSPWLTAGGDYGYTF.

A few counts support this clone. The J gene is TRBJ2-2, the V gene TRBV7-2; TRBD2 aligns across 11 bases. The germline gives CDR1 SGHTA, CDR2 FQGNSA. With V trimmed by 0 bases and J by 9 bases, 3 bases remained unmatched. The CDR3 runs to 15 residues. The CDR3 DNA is TGTGCCAGCAGCTTAGCCCGACTAGCGGGGAGGGAGCTGTTTTTT. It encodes CASSLARLAGRELFF.

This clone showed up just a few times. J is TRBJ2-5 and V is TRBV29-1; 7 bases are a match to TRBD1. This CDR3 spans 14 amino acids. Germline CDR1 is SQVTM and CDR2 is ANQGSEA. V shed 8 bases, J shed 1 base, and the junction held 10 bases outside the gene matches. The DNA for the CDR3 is TGCAGCACCCGGGACAGCTCTTTCCAAGAGACCCAGTACTTC. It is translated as CSTRDSSFQETQYF.

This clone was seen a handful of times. The CDR3 loop is CASSEHRNTEAFF. CDR3 DNA sequence: TGTGCCAGCAGCGAACACCGGAACACTGAAGCTTTCTTT. This sequence joins TRBV11-2 and TRBJ1-1; D gene uncertain. Germline CDR1 and CDR2: SGHAT and FQNNGV. This CDR3 spans 13 amino acids. V shed 5 bases and J shed 1 base, with 8 bases lying between them.

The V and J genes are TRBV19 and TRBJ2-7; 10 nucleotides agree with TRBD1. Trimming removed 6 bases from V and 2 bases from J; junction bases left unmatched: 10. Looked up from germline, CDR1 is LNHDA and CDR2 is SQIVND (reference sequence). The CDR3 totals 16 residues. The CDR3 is CASSNTGQGGTYEQYF. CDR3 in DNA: TGTGCCAGTAGCAACACTGGACAGGGGGGAACCTACGAGCAGTACTTC.

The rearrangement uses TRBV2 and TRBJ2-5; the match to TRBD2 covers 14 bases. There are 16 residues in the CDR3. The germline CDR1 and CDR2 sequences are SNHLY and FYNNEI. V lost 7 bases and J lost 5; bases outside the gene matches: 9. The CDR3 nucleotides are TGTGCCAGCATCCTCGGGACTAGCGGGAGAGGGGAGACCCAGTACTTC. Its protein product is CASILGTSGRGETQYF.

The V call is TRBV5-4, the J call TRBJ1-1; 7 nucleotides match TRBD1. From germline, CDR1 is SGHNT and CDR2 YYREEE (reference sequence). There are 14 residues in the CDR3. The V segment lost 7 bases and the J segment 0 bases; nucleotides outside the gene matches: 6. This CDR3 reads CASGPQGVNTEAFF. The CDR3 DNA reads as TGTGCCAGCGGACCTCAGGGGGTGAACACTGAAGCTTTCTTT.

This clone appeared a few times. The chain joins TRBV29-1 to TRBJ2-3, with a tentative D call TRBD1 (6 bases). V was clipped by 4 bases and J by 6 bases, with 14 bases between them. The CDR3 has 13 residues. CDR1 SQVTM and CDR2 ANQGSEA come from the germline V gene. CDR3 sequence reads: CSVGPRRGDTQYF. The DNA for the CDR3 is TGCAGCGTTGGCCCCCGAAGGGGGGATACGCAGTATTTT.

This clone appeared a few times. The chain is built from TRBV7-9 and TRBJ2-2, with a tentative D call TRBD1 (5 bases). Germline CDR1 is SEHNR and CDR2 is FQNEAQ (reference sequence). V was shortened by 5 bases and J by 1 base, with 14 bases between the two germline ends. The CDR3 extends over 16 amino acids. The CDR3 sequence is CASSPPGRENTGELFF. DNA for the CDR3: TGTGCCAGCAGCCCCCCGGGCAGGGAGAACACCGGGGAGCTGTTTTTT.

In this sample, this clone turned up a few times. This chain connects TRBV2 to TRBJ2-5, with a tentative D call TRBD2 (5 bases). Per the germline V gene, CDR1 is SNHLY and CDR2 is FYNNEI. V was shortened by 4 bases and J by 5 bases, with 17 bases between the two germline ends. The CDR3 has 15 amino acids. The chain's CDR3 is CASSAEVGLPETQYF. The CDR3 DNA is TGTGCCAGCAGTGCCGAGGTCGGACTCCCCGAGACCCAGTACTTC.

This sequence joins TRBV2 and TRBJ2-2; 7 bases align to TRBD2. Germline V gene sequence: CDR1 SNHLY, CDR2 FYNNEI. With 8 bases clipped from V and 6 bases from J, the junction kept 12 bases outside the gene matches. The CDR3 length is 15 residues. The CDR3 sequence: CASSRRTSAAGELFF. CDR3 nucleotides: TGTGCCAGCTCCCGCCGAACTAGCGCTGCCGGGGAGCTGTTTTTT.

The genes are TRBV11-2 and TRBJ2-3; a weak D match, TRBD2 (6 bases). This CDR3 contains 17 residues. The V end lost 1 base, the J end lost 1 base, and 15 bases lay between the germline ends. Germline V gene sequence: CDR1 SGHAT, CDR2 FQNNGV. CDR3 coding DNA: TGTGCCAGCAGCTTAGCGGGAGCGGTTGGAGGCACAGATACGCAGTATTTT. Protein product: CASSLAGAVGGTDTQYF.

CDR3 protein: CAGSGKTYEQYF. As DNA, the CDR3 is TGTGCCGGAAGCGGGAAAACCTACGAGCAGTACTTC. The chain is built from TRBV7-9 and TRBJ2-7, with TRBD2 matching over 7 bases. CDR3 length: 12 amino acids. V lost 11 bases, J lost 2 bases, and 6 bases stayed unmatched. Germline V lookup: CDR1 SEHNR, CDR2 FQNEAQ (reference sequence).

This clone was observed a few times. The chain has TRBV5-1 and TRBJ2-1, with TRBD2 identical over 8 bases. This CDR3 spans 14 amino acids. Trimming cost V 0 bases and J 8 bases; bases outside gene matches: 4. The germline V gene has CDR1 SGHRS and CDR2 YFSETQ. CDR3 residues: CASSLGLAGYEQFF. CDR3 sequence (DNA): TGCGCCAGCAGCTTGGGCCTAGCGGGTTATGAGCAGTTCTTC.

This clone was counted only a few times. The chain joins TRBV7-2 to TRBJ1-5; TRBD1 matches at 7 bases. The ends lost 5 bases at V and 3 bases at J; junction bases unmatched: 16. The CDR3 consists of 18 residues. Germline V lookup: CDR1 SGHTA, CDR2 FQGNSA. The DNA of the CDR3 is TGTGCCAGCAGCCCGAAACTGCGGGACAGATTTTCCAATCAGCCCCAGCATTTT. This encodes CASSPKLRDRFSNQPQHF.